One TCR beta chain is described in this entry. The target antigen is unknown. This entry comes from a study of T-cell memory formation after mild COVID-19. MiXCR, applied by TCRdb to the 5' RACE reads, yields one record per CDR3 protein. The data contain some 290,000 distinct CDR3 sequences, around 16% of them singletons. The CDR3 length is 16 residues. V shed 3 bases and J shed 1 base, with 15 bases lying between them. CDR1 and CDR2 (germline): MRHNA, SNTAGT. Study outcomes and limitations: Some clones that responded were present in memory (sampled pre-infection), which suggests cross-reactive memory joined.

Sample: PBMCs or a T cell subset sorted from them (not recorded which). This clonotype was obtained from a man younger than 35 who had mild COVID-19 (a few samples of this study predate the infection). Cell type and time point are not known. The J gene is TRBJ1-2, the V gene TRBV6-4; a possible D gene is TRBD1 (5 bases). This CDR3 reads CASSENLGDLNYGYTF. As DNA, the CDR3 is TGTGCCAGCAGTGAGAATTTGGGGGATCTTAACTATGGCTACACCTTC.